This T cell receptor (beta chain) appears in the sequencing data of a study of metastatic and nonmetastatic thyroid tumors. Study information: Patients with malignant and benign thyroid disease provided blood and tumor or nodule tissue, whose repertoires were compared. Study results and limitations: Reported TCR beta diversity, measured in blood and tumor, was significantly higher for malignant thyroid tumors than for benign nodules.

The entire patient cohort was treatment-naive prior to thyroid surgery. Original handling: It was from CDR3 differences across clinicopathological groups that a distant-metastasis classifier for papillary thyroid cancer was built. TCRdb reanalyzed the PCR reads with MiXCR. Here the V and J calls rest on TCRdb's processing, not on the authors' analysis. This table holds some 69,000 clones, more than 13% found once. In its sample, this clone was seen many times. Its target is unknown. Sequenced sample: blood. This receptor was obtained from a male donor with papillary thyroid cancer or a benign thyroid nodule (not recorded which). Some clones in this sample may be carry-over from other donors' samples.

This chain's CDR3 is CASGVGTEQFF. In DNA form, the CDR3 reads TGTGCTAGTGGTGTCGGGACAGAGCAGTTCTTC. The chain combines TRBV12-5 with TRBJ2-1; a weak D match, TRBD1 (6 bases). In germline, CDR1 is LGHNT, CDR2 FRNRAP. Between the trimmed V and J ends, which lost 5 bases and 10 bases, there was a span of 9 bases. The CDR3 is made up of 11 amino acids.